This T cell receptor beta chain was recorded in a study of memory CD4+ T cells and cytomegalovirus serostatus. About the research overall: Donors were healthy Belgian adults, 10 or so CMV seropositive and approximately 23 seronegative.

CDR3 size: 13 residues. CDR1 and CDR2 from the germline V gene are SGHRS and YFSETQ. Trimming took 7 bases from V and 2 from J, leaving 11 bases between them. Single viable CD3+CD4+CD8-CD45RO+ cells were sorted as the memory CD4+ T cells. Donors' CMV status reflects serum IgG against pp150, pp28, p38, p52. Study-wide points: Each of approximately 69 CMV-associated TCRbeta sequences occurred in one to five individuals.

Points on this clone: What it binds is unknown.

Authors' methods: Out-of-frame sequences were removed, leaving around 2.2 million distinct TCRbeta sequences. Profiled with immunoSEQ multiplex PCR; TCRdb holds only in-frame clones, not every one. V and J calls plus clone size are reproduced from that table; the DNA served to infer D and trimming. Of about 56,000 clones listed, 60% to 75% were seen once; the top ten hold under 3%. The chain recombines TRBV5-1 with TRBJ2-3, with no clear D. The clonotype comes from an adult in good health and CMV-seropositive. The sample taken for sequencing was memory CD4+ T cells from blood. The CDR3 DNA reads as TGCGCCAGCTCACTTATCCCCACAGATACGCAGTATTTT. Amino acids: CASSLIPTDTQYF.